This T cell receptor beta chain is from a study of T cell repertoires in cytomegalovirus infection. Turning to the study itself: Matching HLA type, along with CMV infection, was indicated by public TCR beta signatures.

Germline CDR1 reads SGHAT; CDR2 reads FQNNGV. The CDR3 sequence is 15 residues long. The V segment lost 0 bases and the J segment 5 bases; nucleotides outside the gene matches: 4. TCRdb independently ran MiXCR on the reads; one entry per CDR3 protein. This table has hundreds of thousands of distinct CDR3 sequences, under 45% appearing once. This clonotype has just a few counts. Its antigen is undetermined. Study-level findings and limits: Predominance within the ex vivo response was attributable to HLA-C-restricted CMV-specific TCR beta clonotypes.

The sequenced sample was cultured PBMCs, obtained from culture after CMV antigen stimulation. The chain has TRBV11-2 and TRBJ2-7, with TRBD1 matching over 10 bases. The clonotype comes from a human donor in good health (CMV status not recorded). Some clones in this sample may be carry-over from other donors' samples. In nucleotides, the CDR3 is TGTGCCAGCAGCTTAGAATCGGGACAGGGGCACGAGCAGTACTTC. This gives the protein CASSLESGQGHEQYF.